The present entry profiles one T cell receptor beta chain with its context. Its antigen is currently unknown. This sample is drawn from a study of T-cell memory formation after mild COVID-19. Study-level points and caveats: While clones contracting from day 15 to 85 were balanced between CD4 and CD8, later expanders leaned CD4+. Those CD4+ clones that contracted were mainly in CM and EM (CD8+ ones in EMRA).

Researchers used 5'RACE with constant-segment primers to make TCR alpha and TCR beta cDNA libraries that carry sample barcodes and UMIs. Using its own MiXCR run on the 5' RACE reads, TCRdb lists one record per CDR3 protein. The sample contains 560,000 or so distinct CDR3 sequences, 15% to 20% of which appear only once. CDR3 length equals 13 residues. The germline CDR1 and CDR2 sequences are DFQATT and SNEGSKA (reference sequence). The V end lost 5 bases, the J end lost 0 bases, and 10 bases lay between the germline ends. The gene calls are TRBV20-1 and TRBJ1-1; TRBD1 is a possible D gene (5 bases). This clonotype originated in an adult woman who had mild COVID-19 (a few samples of this study predate the infection). Cell type and time point are not known. Sequencing input: PBMCs or a T cell subset sorted from them (not recorded which). CDR3 sequence (DNA): TGCAGTGCTTACAGGCCAATGAACACTGAAGCTTTCTTT. Protein product: CSAYRPMNTEAFF.